A selection of T cell receptor beta chains follows, all from one sample in a study of shared clonotypes between healthy human individuals. Clones were read by immunoSEQ multiplex PCR, and TCRdb kept only the in-frame ones, dropping some. The table has 2 million to 3 million clones, under 95% seen once. Sequencing was performed on naive CD4+ T cells from PBMCs. These receptors originate from a young man in good health. Some clones in this sample may be carry-over from other donors' samples. Each CDR3 is given with its conserved first and last residue. D genes are given only for firm matches. The size field is filled for only some rows; it gives once, few, many or a size class.

J,V,D,size,DNA,CDR3
TRBJ2-3,TRBV5-4,TRBD1,-,TGTGCCAGCAGCTTGATAACAGGGGCCGAATCTAGCACAGATACGCAGTATTTT,CASSLITGAESSTDTQYF
TRBJ1-6,TRBV11-1,-,-,TGTGCCAGCAGCTTTCTCAATTCACCCCTCCACTTT,CASSFLNSPLHF
TRBJ2-1,TRBV4-1,TRBD2,-,TGCGCCAGCAGCCAGGCACTTCTAGCGGGAGTCAGGGATGAGCAGTTCTTC,CASSQALLAGVRDEQFF
TRBJ2-1,TRBV27,-,-,TGTGCCAGCAGTGAACTCAGGCTCGATGAGCAGTTCTTC,CASSELRLDEQFF
TRBJ2-3,TRBV7-2,-,-,TGTGCCAGCACCCAAACGCCGGGGGAGTTCAGCACAGATACGCAGTATTTT,CASTQTPGEFSTDTQYF
TRBJ2-3,TRBV11-2,-,-,TGTGCCAGCAGCTTAGTCGGGAGAGATATTGATACGCAGTATTTT,CASSLVGRDIDTQYF
TRBJ2-3,TRBV7-2,-,-,TGTGCCAGCAGTTCCGAGACACGGTCAACGAAAGATACGCAGTATTTT,CASSSETRSTKDTQYF
TRBJ1-2,TRBV6-1,-,-,TGTGCCAGCAGTGACATTGGCCGTGTAAACTATGGCTACACCTTC,CASSDIGRVNYGYTF
TRBJ2-1,TRBV6-5,-,-,TGTGCCAGCAGTCTCTCGGGAGCGGCCTACAATGAGCAGTTCTTC,CASSLSGAAYNEQFF
TRBJ2-5,TRBV9,-,-,TGTGCCAGCAGCGCCGGGATAATTATAGAGACCCAGTACTTC,CASSAGIIIETQYF
TRBJ1-3,TRBV5-1,-,-,TGCGCCAGCAGCTTGGCATCGACGGCTGGAAACACCATATATTTT,CASSLASTAGNTIYF
TRBJ1-1,TRBV18,-,-,TGTGCCAGCTCACCAAGTTTCACTCCCGACGAAGCTTTCTTT,CASSPSFTPDEAFF
TRBJ2-7,TRBV25-1,TRBD2,-,TGTGCCAGCAGCCGAGGGACTAGCGCTTTATCCTACGAGCAGTACTTC,CASSRGTSALSYEQYF
TRBJ2-7,TRBV30,-,-,TGTGCCTGGAGTGTAAGGGGCTCCTACGAGCAGTACTTC,CAWSVRGSYEQYF
TRBJ1-1,TRBV28,-,-,TGTGCCAGCAGTTTTGGGTTTCGGCCACCGAACACTGAAGCTTTCTTT,CASSFGFRPPNTEAFF
TRBJ2-7,TRBV18,TRBD1,-,TGTGCCAGCTCGACGGACAGGCTATCCTACGAGCAGTACTTC,CASSTDRLSYEQYF
TRBJ1-5,TRBV6-1,-,once,TGTGCCAGCACCCAAGGCTGGTATAGCAATCAGCCCCAGCATTTT,CASTQGWYSNQPQHF
TRBJ2-5,TRBV29-1,-,-,TGCAGCGTTGAAGCTTTTACCCGAGAGACCCAGTACTTC,CSVEAFTRETQYF
TRBJ2-5,TRBV21-1,-,once,TGTGCCAGCAGCAAACGAGGGAGGCAAAAAGAGACCCAGTACTTC,CASSKRGRQKETQYF
TRBJ2-1,TRBV28,-,-,TGTGCCAGCAGTTTACGACTGGCGGGCTCCTACAATGAGCAGTTCTTC,CASSLRLAGSYNEQFF
TRBJ2-1,TRBV12-2,-,-,TGTGCAAGTCGTCTGCTCAGGCTAGCGGGAGGAAGCAACGAGCAGTTCTTC,CASRLLRLAGGSNEQFF
TRBJ1-1,TRBV28,-,few,TGTGCCAGCAGTTCCAGCACTTCTAACACTGAAGCTTTCTTT,CASSSSTSNTEAFF
TRBJ2-2,TRBV29-1,TRBD2,few,TGCAGCGTTGAAGGCCGGACTAGCGGGAGAGGTGGGGAGCTGTTTTTT,CSVEGRTSGRGGELFF
TRBJ2-1,TRBV19,TRBD2,-,TGTGCCAGTAGTATAGATGAGGTGGCGGGAGGGATTCACAATGAGCAGTTCTTC,CASSIDEVAGGIHNEQFF
TRBJ2-1,TRBV5-1,-,-,TGCGCCAGCAGCTTCGCGGGACTTTTGAAGGGCAATGAGCAGTTCTTC,CASSFAGLLKGNEQFF
TRBJ2-7,TRBV6-1,TRBD1,-,TGTGCCAGCGGGGACAGGTCCCACGAGCAGTACTTC,CASGDRSHEQYF
TRBJ1-1,TRBV5-1,-,-,TGCGCCAGCAGCGGGGGACTCCAGAACACTGAAGCTTTCTTT,CASSGGLQNTEAFF
TRBJ2-5,TRBV7-8,-,-,TGTGCCAGCAGCTTAGACCCAGGGCTCGGAGAGACCCAGTACTTC,CASSLDPGLGETQYF
TRBJ1-2,TRBV29-1,TRBD1,-,TGCAGCGTTGAAGCGCAGGGGGCTCGGTATGGCTACACCTTC,CSVEAQGARYGYTF
TRBJ2-2,TRBV6-4,TRBD1,-,TGTGCCAGCAGTGAGAGACAGGGGCCCGGGGAGCTGTTTTTT,CASSERQGPGELFF
TRBJ2-1,TRBV29-1,TRBD2,-,TGCAGCGTTTCGGGACTACCCAATGAGCAGTTCTTC,CSVSGLPNEQFF
TRBJ2-1,TRBV5-6,TRBD1,-,TGTGCCAGCAGCGCCGGACAGGGCTACAATGAGCAGTTCTTC,CASSAGQGYNEQFF
TRBJ2-2,TRBV9,-,-,TGTGCCAGCAGCGTAGACTGGGGGGGCGCGCTCACCGGGGAGCTGTTTTTT,CASSVDWGGALTGELFF
TRBJ2-7,TRBV4-2,-,-,TGTGCCAGCAGCCAAAGGACAGCATCCTACGAGCAGTACTTC,CASSQRTASYEQYF
TRBJ2-1,TRBV5-1,-,-,TGCGCCAGCAGCTTGGGACTAGAAGGTTTTGAGTTCTTC,CASSLGLEGFEFF
TRBJ2-7,TRBV5-1,TRBD2,-,TGCGCCAGCAGCGCCAGTAGCGGGAGGGGCTACGAGCAGTACTTC,CASSASSGRGYEQYF
TRBJ2-1,TRBV18,-,-,TGTGCCAGCTCACGTGGATCCTACAATGAGCAGTTCTTC,CASSRGSYNEQFF
TRBJ1-2,TRBV4-1,TRBD1,-,TGCGCCAGCAGCCTGCAAAGAGGACAGGGAGGGGGCTACACCTTC,CASSLQRGQGGGYTF
TRBJ1-2,TRBV7-2,-,-,TGTGCCAGCAGCTTGACAGGTCCCAACTATGGCTACACCTTC,CASSLTGPNYGYTF
TRBJ1-2,TRBV6-1,TRBD1,-,TGTGCCAGCAGTGAGGTCCAGGGGGCGTATGGCTACACCTTC,CASSEVQGAYGYTF
TRBJ1-4,TRBV27,-,-,TGTGCCAGCAGTTTATTGCCAGGGAGTGGTGAAAAACTGTTTTTT,CASSLLPGSGEKLFF
TRBJ2-5,TRBV7-6,-,-,TGTGCCAGCAGCTCCGGGACCGCACAAGAGACCCAGTACTTC,CASSSGTAQETQYF
TRBJ2-4,TRBV6-1,-,-,TGTGCCAGCAGTCTGAAGGAGGAGGGGCTGAACATTCAGTACTTC,CASSLKEEGLNIQYF
TRBJ1-5,TRBV27,TRBD1,-,TGTGCCAGCAGTTTATCGCCAAGACAGGGGAAGCAGCCCCAGCATTTT,CASSLSPRQGKQPQHF
TRBJ2-4,TRBV4-1,-,-,TGCGCCAGCAGCCAAGTCGTTCAAGATTGGGTAGCCAAAAACATTCAGTACTTC,CASSQVVQDWVAKNIQYF
TRBJ2-5,TRBV27,-,-,TGTGCCAGCAGGCCTTGGTCGGGAGAGACCCAGTACTTC,CASRPWSGETQYF
TRBJ2-2,TRBV5-5,TRBD1,-,TGTGCCAGCAGCAACACAGGGGACACCGGGGAGCTGTTTTTT,CASSNTGDTGELFF
TRBJ1-1,TRBV7-9,-,few,TGTGCCAGCAGCTTGACACAACAGAACACTGAAGCTTTCTTT,CASSLTQQNTEAFF
TRBJ2-3,TRBV2,-,-,TGTGCCAGCAGTATGGGACCGCCAGATACGCAGTATTTT,CASSMGPPDTQYF
TRBJ2-7,TRBV28,-,-,TGTGCCAGCAGGCTCGCCCCCAGGGGTCACTACGAGCAGTACTTC,CASRLAPRGHYEQYF
TRBJ1-4,TRBV18,-,-,TGTGCCAGCTCACCACCGGGACACGGAAGAACTAATGAAAAACTGTTTTTT,CASSPPGHGRTNEKLFF
TRBJ2-6,TRBV18,-,once,TGTGCCAGCTCACCCACAGGGAGGGACCTCCTCTCTGGGGCCAACGTCCTGACTTTC,CASSPTGRDLLSGANVLTF
TRBJ2-3,TRBV5-4,TRBD2,-,TGTGCCAGTCGCCGGACTAGCGGAGAAGCAGATACGCAGTATTTT,CASRRTSGEADTQYF
TRBJ2-4,TRBV19,-,-,TGTGCCAGTAGTATAGGCCCAAGGTCCAACCAGTACTTC,CASSIGPRSNQYF
TRBJ2-1,TRBV7-3,TRBD2,-,TGTGCCAGCAGCTTAAAGGGAGGGCCGGGACTAGCGGGAGTTGGCAATGAGCAGTTCTTC,CASSLKGGPGLAGVGNEQFF